This TCR beta chain was sequenced during a study of Ad26.COV2.S vaccination and SARS-CoV-2 variants. About the research overall: Recipients of Ad26.COV2.S got it intramuscularly, once or twice 56 days apart. Overall study results and limits: The study found similar non-spike TCR breadth in vaccine and placebo recipients.

CDR3 length: 17 residues. Unmatched junction bases numbered 9, after V lost 1 base and J lost 5 bases. The germline CDR1 and CDR2 sequences are SEHNR and FQNEAQ (reference sequence). Some clones are missing from TCRdb's copy, which holds only in-frame ones; the method was immunoSEQ multiplex PCR. The sample yields some 400,000 clones, approximately 89% seen once. In the case of this clone: Antigen: not known.

Treatment: roughly 20 received Ad26.COV2.S at low or high dose, single or two shots; 5 received placebo; per-sample allocation not given. Samples analyzed were those drawn on day 63 after the first vaccine or placebo injection. The source is a person between 18 and 65 years old who received the Ad26.COV2.S COVID-19 vaccine or a placebo. Specimen: peripheral blood, collected in a trial of Ad26.COV2.S vaccine versus placebo. V usage is TRBV7-9 and J usage is TRBJ2-2, with TRBD1 matching over 8 bases. DNA of the CDR3: TGTGCCAGCAGCTTAGTTGGTCAGGGGGCCGAAACCGGGGAGCTGTTTTTT. This encodes CASSLVGQGAETGELFF. Combining the CDR3 with reference TRBV7-9 and TRBJ2-2 gives the whole variable domain DTGVSQNPRHKITKRGQNVTFRCDPISEHNRLYWYRQTLGQGPEFLTYFQNEAQLEKSRLLSDRFSAERPKGSFSTLEIQRTEQGDSAMYLCASSLVGQGAETGELFFGEGSRLTVL.